In its sample, the clone carrying this T cell receptor (beta chain) was seen once. The sample comes from a study of CD8 T cells in Susac syndrome. This CDR3 region has 13 residues. V was clipped by 2 bases and J by 6 bases, with 8 bases between them. An amount of RNA that ranged from roughly 0.5 to 1 ug was reverse transcribed with random hexamers. TCRdb analysed the immunoSEQ multiplex PCR reads with MiXCR anew, one entry per CDR3 protein. The sample has some 200,000 distinct CDR3 sequences, 90% to 96% seen once. The sequencing sample was made of CD4+ T cells from PBMCs. The clonotype originates from a human donor with Susac syndrome. This chain uses TRBV12-3 or TRBV12-4 with TRBJ1-5; a weak D match, TRBD1 (6 bases). The CDR3 nucleotides are TGTGCCAGCAGTTTACCAGGGGCTCAGCCCCAGCATTTT. It codes for CASSLPGAQPQHF.